A single sample is the source of the 14 T cell receptor beta chains below, sequenced in a study of vaccination effects on CD4 cells after COVID-19. With the ViraFEST assay, the study expanded antigen-specific CD4+ T cells using viral peptide pools, then sequenced them. Following an approximately ten-day culture, CD4+ T cells were purified. Absence of prior SARS-CoV-2 infection characterized the vaccine recipients, who showed negative nucleocapsid antibodies. These receptors lack a known antigen. Data came from immunoSEQ multiplex PCR; TCRdb stores just in-frame clones and leaves some out. The sample lists fewer than 70,000 clones; roughly 80% were seen once. Sequenced material: CD4+ T cells from PBMCs cultured with SARS-CoV-2 spike peptides, taken before COVID-19 vaccination. The receptors were sampled from a human donor who received a COVID-19 vaccine.

In this sample, this clone is medium-sized. The rearrangement links TRBV2 to TRBJ1-5; no firm D call. This CDR3 is 12 amino acids long. The germline V and J ends were trimmed by 8 bases and 4 bases, with 9 bases remaining between them. The germline V gene encodes CDR1 SNHLY and CDR2 FYNNEI. The CDR3 nucleotides are TGTGCCAGCGCACGGGGAAATCAGCCCCAGCATTTT. Translation: CASARGNQPQHF.

The V call is TRBV4-3, the J call TRBJ1-2, with 7 bases aligning to TRBD1. Germline trimming cut 0 bases from V and 4 bases from J; bases unmatched to any gene: 8. CDR1 and CDR2 from the germline V gene are LGHNA and YSLEER. CDR3 length: 16 amino acids. The CDR3: CASSQDFHRGGYGYTF. Here the CDR3 DNA reads TGCGCCAGCAGCCAAGATTTCCACAGGGGAGGCTATGGCTACACCTTC.

Notes on this clone: Compared with germline, one end of the junction differs, possibly owing to a read error. The V call is TRBV7-8, the J call TRBJ1-1; 7 bases line up with TRBD1. The germline V gene encodes CDR1 SGHVS and CDR2 FQNEAQ. The CDR3 spans 13 residues. The CDR3 DNA follows: TGTGCCAGCAGCAAGGACAGGAACACTGAAACTTTCTTT. Translated, it gives CASSKDRNTETFF.

The chain recombines TRBV5-1 with TRBJ2-2; TRBD2 matches 10 bases. The germline CDR1 and CDR2 sequences are SGHRS and YFSETQ. The CDR3 covers 18 residues. J was trimmed by 2 bases and V by 4 bases; bases with no gene match: 11. The CDR3 DNA reads as TGCGCCAGCAGCCGGCTGTCTAGCGGGGGCGTAAACACCGGGGAGCTGTTTTTT. It encodes CASSRLSSGGVNTGELFF.

The chain links TRBV6-5 to TRBJ2-1; 14 bases fit TRBD2. The CDR3 runs 16 residues. In germline, CDR1 is MNHEY, CDR2 SVGAGI. V gave up 4 bases and J gave up 9 bases; unmatched junction bases: 8. The CDR3 DNA is TGTGCCAGCAGTTCTAGACTAGCGGGGGGGAGAGGTGAGCAGTTCTTC. This codes for CASSSRLAGGRGEQFF.

V usage is TRBV29-1 and J usage is TRBJ1-4; D ambiguous. Trimming stripped 4 bases from V and 3 bases from J, with 12 bases between. This CDR3 spans 14 amino acids. The germline V gene has CDR1 SQVTM and CDR2 ANQGSEA. CDR3 region: CSVGAGWPNEKLFF. The CDR3 DNA reads TGCAGCGTTGGGGCTGGGTGGCCTAATGAAAAACTGTTTTTT.

This chain uses TRBV29-1 with TRBJ2-2; D could derive from TRBD1 or TRBD2 (6 bases each). The CDR3 consists of 14 residues. CDR1 and CDR2 (germline): SQVTM, ANQGSEA. V dropped 3 bases and J dropped 5 bases, with 13 bases sitting between them. The CDR3 loop is CSVEPGGGTGELFF. The CDR3 DNA follows: TGCAGCGTTGAGCCCGGGGGCGGGACCGGGGAGCTGTTTTTT.

This rearrangement joins TRBV6-5 to TRBJ2-1; no clear D. CDR1 is MNHEY and CDR2 is SVGAGI in the germline V gene. The CDR3 has 13 amino acids. Trimming removed 0 bases from V and 7 bases from J, with 7 bases in between. The CDR3 spells CASSYSWGNEQFF. CDR3 bases: TGTGCCAGCAGTTACTCGTGGGGAAATGAGCAGTTCTTC.

The genes are TRBV3-1 (or the pseudogene TRBV3-2) and TRBJ2-5; TRBD2 aligns across 14 bases. Trimming at V came to 2 bases and at J to 1 base, leaving 6 bases not matched to a gene. Germline-derived CDR1 and CDR2 are LGHDT and YNNKEL (reference sequence). The CDR3 is 18 amino acids. For the CDR3, the DNA is TGTGCCAGCAGCCAACCACGGGGGACTAGCGGGGGCCAAGAGACCCAGTACTTC. Protein sequence: CASSQPRGTSGGQETQYF.

This clone was detected only once. The V and J genes are TRBV18 and TRBJ2-1, with TRBD2 matching 8 bases. Germline CDR1 is KGHSH and CDR2 is LQKENI. V was pared by 2 bases and J by 8 bases, with 8 bases of the junction left unmatched. This CDR3 has 15 amino acids. CDR3 protein: CASSPTGTRSDEQFF. The CDR3, as DNA: TGTGCCAGCTCACCAACCGGGACTAGATCGGATGAGCAGTTCTTC. Drawing the rest from reference TRBV18 and TRBJ2-1, the complete variable domain is NAGVMQNPRHLVRRRGQEARLRCSPMKGHSHVYWYRQLPEEGLKFMVYLQKENIIDESGMPKERFSAEFPKEGPSILRIQQVVRGDSAAYFCASSPTGTRSDEQFFGPGTRLTVL.

For the CDR3, the DNA is TGTGCCTGGAGTTTTGTCCTCGGGCAGCCCCAGCATTTT. As protein: CAWSFVLGQPQHF. The chain has TRBV30 and TRBJ1-5; D not certain. There are 13 residues in the CDR3. CDR1 is GTSNPN and CDR2 is SVGIG in the germline V gene (reference sequence). V was shortened by 2 bases and J by 7 bases, with 12 bases between the two germline ends.

This chain joins TRBV6-5 and TRBJ1-3; 11 nucleotides align to TRBD1. The germline CDR1 and CDR2 sequences are MNHEY and SVGAGI. The trim removed 6 bases at V and 7 bases at J, leaving 8 bases unmatched. This CDR3 spans 15 amino acids. The CDR3 region is CASRLTGQGANTIYF. The CDR3, as DNA: TGTGCCAGCAGACTTACCGGACAGGGGGCTAACACCATATATTTT.

This clone was recorded once. A junction boundary mismatches the germline segment, possibly from a read error. The gene calls are TRBV27 and TRBJ2-5, with 9 bases identical to TRBD1. This CDR3 has 15 residues. The germline CDR1 and CDR2 sequences are MNHEY and SMNVEV (reference sequence). The CDR3 loop is CASSLSGQGQETQYF. DNA for the CDR3: TGTGCCAGCAGTCTATCGGGACAGGGACAAGAGACCCAGTACTTC.

This chain connects TRBV5-6 to TRBJ1-6; no definite D call. Trimming removed 4 bases from V and 8 bases from J, with 7 bases in between. CDR1 is SGHDT, CDR2 YYEEEE, per germline. This CDR3 spans 12 amino acids. The CDR3 DNA reads TGTGCCAGCAGCCTTGAATATTCACCCCTCCACTTT. Translating it yields CASSLEYSPLHF.